These T cell receptor beta chains were read from a single sample in a study of response to subunit inactivated influenza vaccine. TCRdb re-called the RT-PCR reads through MiXCR, storing one row per CDR3 protein. The sample shows around 570,000 distinct CDR3 sequences, around 11% of them seen only once. In addition, the sample was reused for a study of T cells expressing NK-cell markers.

Specimen: PBMCs from blood, collected on the day of vaccination. The receptor set was obtained from a man aged 50-60 years who received an inactivated influenza vaccine. The CDR3 runs from the conserved cysteine through the conserved F or W. The order of the fields is D gene, V gene, clone size, J gene, CDR3 DNA, CDR3 protein. A D gene is named only where the DNA matches it firmly. Size is omitted from some rows. Given values are once, few, many or a class for expanded clones.

d_call: .; v_call: TRBV3-1; clone_size: .; j_call: TRBJ2-1; cdr3_nt: TGTGCCAGCAGCCAACGTACTTACAATGAGCAGTTCTTC; cdr3_aa: CASSQRTYNEQFF
d_call: .; v_call: TRBV7-2; clone_size: .; j_call: TRBJ1-5; cdr3_nt: TGTGCCAGTGCCAACAGTGGGCCCCAGCATTTT; cdr3_aa: CASANSGPQHF
d_call: .; v_call: TRBV6-2/TRBV6-3; clone_size: .; j_call: TRBJ2-2; cdr3_nt: TGTGCCAGCTTATTCCGGGGCCTGGGCAGGGAGCTGTTTTTT; cdr3_aa: CASLFRGLGRELFF
d_call: .; v_call: TRBV6-2/TRBV6-3; clone_size: .; j_call: TRBJ2-3; cdr3_nt: TGTGCCAGCAGGGCCGGAGGAACTCGCGCGCAGTATTTT; cdr3_aa: CASRAGGTRAQYF
d_call: .; v_call: TRBV7-2; clone_size: many; j_call: TRBJ2-7; cdr3_nt: TGTGCCAGCAGCTTAGGGGGGATGGGCTACGAGCAGTACTTC; cdr3_aa: CASSLGGMGYEQYF
d_call: TRBD2; v_call: TRBV5-1; clone_size: many; j_call: TRBJ2-1; cdr3_nt: TGCGCCAGCAGCCTCACTAGCGGGCGCGGGGATGAGCAGTTCTTC; cdr3_aa: CASSLTSGRGDEQFF
d_call: TRBD2; v_call: TRBV7-2; clone_size: few; j_call: TRBJ2-1; cdr3_nt: TGTGCCAGCAGCCCAAGCGGGGGCCTCGACAATGAGCAGTTCTTC; cdr3_aa: CASSPSGGLDNEQFF
d_call: .; v_call: TRBV3-1; clone_size: many; j_call: TRBJ1-2; cdr3_nt: TGTGCCAGCAGCCCCTTTCGGGGGCACTATGGCTACACCTTC; cdr3_aa: CASSPFRGHYGYTF
d_call: .; v_call: TRBV10-3; clone_size: .; j_call: TRBJ1-1; cdr3_nt: TGTGCCATCAGTGAGTCGACTCGAGGGAACCCCACTGAAGCTTTCTTT; cdr3_aa: CAISESTRGNPTEAFF
d_call: .; v_call: TRBV27; clone_size: .; j_call: TRBJ2-2; cdr3_nt: TGTGCCAGCAGTTCTCTCAGGGGTAGCACCGGGGAGCTGTTTTTT; cdr3_aa: CASSSLRGSTGELFF
d_call: .; v_call: TRBV7-8; clone_size: few; j_call: TRBJ2-4; cdr3_nt: TGTGCCAGCAGCTTAGGGCCGGAGGTGGCCAAAAACATTCAGTACTTC; cdr3_aa: CASSLGPEVAKNIQYF
d_call: .; v_call: TRBV6-2/TRBV6-3; clone_size: many; j_call: TRBJ2-1; cdr3_nt: TGTGCCAGCAGTTACTCTCTGGACAATGAGCAGTTCTTC; cdr3_aa: CASSYSLDNEQFF
d_call: TRBD1; v_call: TRBV29-1; clone_size: .; j_call: TRBJ2-7; cdr3_nt: TGCAGCGTCCCTGACCCTGACAGGGACGAGCAGTACTTC; cdr3_aa: CSVPDPDRDEQYF
d_call: TRBD2; v_call: TRBV5-1; clone_size: many; j_call: TRBJ2-1; cdr3_nt: TGCGCCAGCAGCTTGCGGGGCGGGAGGGCTAACAATGAGCAGTTCTTC; cdr3_aa: CASSLRGGRANNEQFF
d_call: .; v_call: TRBV7-2; clone_size: few; j_call: TRBJ2-1; cdr3_nt: TGTGCCAGCAGCTTGGGTCCGGGAGAGTACAATGAGCAGTTCTTC; cdr3_aa: CASSLGPGEYNEQFF
d_call: .; v_call: TRBV28; clone_size: .; j_call: TRBJ2-5; cdr3_nt: TGTGCCAGCAGTTTAGCAACTAGTTTCGTGACCCAGTACTTC; cdr3_aa: CASSLATSFVTQYF
d_call: .; v_call: TRBV5-6; clone_size: few; j_call: TRBJ2-5; cdr3_nt: TGTGCCAGCAGCAGGATCACCCAAGAGACCCAGTACTTC; cdr3_aa: CASSRITQETQYF
d_call: .; v_call: TRBV5-6; clone_size: many; j_call: TRBJ2-7; cdr3_nt: TGTGCCAGCAGCAATCTCTACGAGCAGTACTTC; cdr3_aa: CASSNLYEQYF
d_call: TRBD2; v_call: TRBV7-9; clone_size: .; j_call: TRBJ2-3; cdr3_nt: TGTGCCAGCAGCTTAGTTCTAGCGGATAGCACAGATACGCAGTATTTT; cdr3_aa: CASSLVLADSTDTQYF
d_call: .; v_call: TRBV9; clone_size: many; j_call: TRBJ2-7; cdr3_nt: TGTGCCAGCAGCGCACAACGTGTCGCAGGGAGGTACGAGCAGTACTTC; cdr3_aa: CASSAQRVAGRYEQYF
d_call: .; v_call: TRBV9; clone_size: few; j_call: TRBJ2-7; cdr3_nt: TGTGCCAGCAGCCCCGAGGGTCTTGGGGAGCAGTACTTC; cdr3_aa: CASSPEGLGEQYF
d_call: .; v_call: TRBV3-1; clone_size: .; j_call: TRBJ1-2; cdr3_nt: TGTGCCAGCAGCCAAGGTTCGCCTGGCTACACCTTC; cdr3_aa: CASSQGSPGYTF
d_call: .; v_call: TRBV27; clone_size: few; j_call: TRBJ2-2; cdr3_nt: TGTGCCAGCAGTTTTTATGCGTCGGGGCAGGTGAACACCGGGGAGCTGTTTTTT; cdr3_aa: CASSFYASGQVNTGELFF
d_call: TRBD1; v_call: TRBV7-2; clone_size: .; j_call: TRBJ1-2; cdr3_nt: TGTGCCAGCAGCTTAGCGGGACAGGGCAACTATGGCTACACCTTC; cdr3_aa: CASSLAGQGNYGYTF
d_call: .; v_call: TRBV18; clone_size: many; j_call: TRBJ2-5; cdr3_nt: TGTGCCAGCTCACCCGTGGGGTGGAAGACCCAGTACTTC; cdr3_aa: CASSPVGWKTQYF
d_call: TRBD1; v_call: TRBV12-3/TRBV12-4; clone_size: many; j_call: TRBJ2-7; cdr3_nt: TGTGCCAGCAGTCGGACAGGGGGCTCCTACGAGCAGTACTTC; cdr3_aa: CASSRTGGSYEQYF
d_call: TRBD2; v_call: TRBV29-1; clone_size: .; j_call: TRBJ2-1; cdr3_nt: TGCAGCTTCGGGGGGGGCAGGGTAGGCTACAATGAGCAGTTCTTC; cdr3_aa: CSFGGGRVGYNEQFF
d_call: .; v_call: TRBV9; clone_size: .; j_call: TRBJ2-3; cdr3_nt: TGTGCCAGCAGCGTCGACACTCCTAGCACAGATACGCAGTATTTT; cdr3_aa: CASSVDTPSTDTQYF
d_call: TRBD1; v_call: TRBV6-1; clone_size: .; j_call: TRBJ2-7; cdr3_nt: TGTGCCAGCAGTCCCGGGGTGGGACAGGTCCTCGAGCAGTACTTC; cdr3_aa: CASSPGVGQVLEQYF
d_call: TRBD2; v_call: TRBV7-9; clone_size: many; j_call: TRBJ2-2; cdr3_nt: TGTGCCAGCAGCTCAACCCTAGCGGGAGTGAACACCGGGGAGCTGTTTTTT; cdr3_aa: CASSSTLAGVNTGELFF
d_call: TRBD1; v_call: TRBV29-1; clone_size: few; j_call: TRBJ2-3; cdr3_nt: TGCAGCGTCGACGGGACAGGGGGGCCCTCGGGAACGCAGTATTTT; cdr3_aa: CSVDGTGGPSGTQYF
d_call: .; v_call: TRBV18; clone_size: .; j_call: TRBJ2-3; cdr3_nt: TGTGCCAGCTCACCACCACGGCTCCCACCGGATACGCAGTATTTT; cdr3_aa: CASSPPRLPPDTQYF
d_call: TRBD2; v_call: TRBV9; clone_size: few; j_call: TRBJ2-3; cdr3_nt: TGTGCCAGCAGCGGAACACTGGGACTAGCGGGAGGACAACCCACAGATACGCAGTATTTT; cdr3_aa: CASSGTLGLAGGQPTDTQYF
d_call: .; v_call: TRBV28; clone_size: .; j_call: TRBJ2-6; cdr3_nt: TGTGCCAGCAGTTCGGACAGGGTGATTAGCGGGAGCTCTGGGGCCAACGTCCTGACTTTC; cdr3_aa: CASSSDRVISGSSGANVLTF